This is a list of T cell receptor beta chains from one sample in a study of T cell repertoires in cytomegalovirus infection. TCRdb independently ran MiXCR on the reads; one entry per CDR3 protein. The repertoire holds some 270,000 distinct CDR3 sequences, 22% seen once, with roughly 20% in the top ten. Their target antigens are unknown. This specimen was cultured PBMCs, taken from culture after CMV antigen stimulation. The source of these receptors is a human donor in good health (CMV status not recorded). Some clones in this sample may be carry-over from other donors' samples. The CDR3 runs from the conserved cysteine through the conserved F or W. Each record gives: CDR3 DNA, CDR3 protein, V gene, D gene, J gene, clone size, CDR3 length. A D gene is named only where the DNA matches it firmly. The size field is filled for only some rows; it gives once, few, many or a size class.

CDR3nt: TGTGCCAGCAGCCTAAATGGGCAGGAGGGTGAAAAACTGTTTTTT
CDR3aa: CASSLNGQEGEKLFF
v_gene: TRBV2
d_gene: NA
j_gene: TRBJ1-4
abundance: NA
len: 15

CDR3nt: TGCAGTGCCAGACTAGGGATGTCCTACAATGAGCAGTTCTTC
CDR3aa: CSARLGMSYNEQFF
v_gene: TRBV20-1
d_gene: NA
j_gene: TRBJ2-1
abundance: many
len: 14

CDR3nt: TGTGCCAGCAGCGCCAGGACAGGGTCCAACTATGGCTACACCTTC
CDR3aa: CASSARTGSNYGYTF
v_gene: TRBV7-9
d_gene: TRBD1
j_gene: TRBJ1-2
abundance: few
len: 15

CDR3nt: TGTGCCAGCCTTCCTAGCGGAAACAATGAGCAGTTCTTC
CDR3aa: CASLPSGNNEQFF
v_gene: TRBV6-2/TRBV6-3
d_gene: TRBD2
j_gene: TRBJ2-1
abundance: NA
len: 13

CDR3nt: TGTGCCAGCAGCCGCCCCGGCCGCGATACGCAGTATTTT
CDR3aa: CASSRPGRDTQYF
v_gene: TRBV7-2
d_gene: NA
j_gene: TRBJ2-3
abundance: NA
len: 13

CDR3nt: TGTGCCAGCAGCCCGATCATAGGCACTGAAGCTTTCTTT
CDR3aa: CASSPIIGTEAFF
v_gene: TRBV7-3
d_gene: NA
j_gene: TRBJ1-1
abundance: many
len: 13

CDR3nt: TGTGCCAGCAGTTACTCGAGCCAATTCTCCTACGAGCAGTACTTC
CDR3aa: CASSYSSQFSYEQYF
v_gene: TRBV6-2/TRBV6-3
d_gene: NA
j_gene: TRBJ2-7
abundance: NA
len: 15

CDR3nt: TGTGCCAGCAGCATAACAGGGGAGACTGAAGCTTTCTTT
CDR3aa: CASSITGETEAFF
v_gene: TRBV7-9
d_gene: TRBD1
j_gene: TRBJ1-1
abundance: many
len: 13

CDR3nt: TGTGCCAGCAGTTTCGGCAGGGAGACCCAGTACTTC
CDR3aa: CASSFGRETQYF
v_gene: TRBV12-3/TRBV12-4
d_gene: NA
j_gene: TRBJ2-5
abundance: few
len: 12

CDR3nt: TGTGCCAGCAGCTTAGTTGGTTACGAGCAGTACTTC
CDR3aa: CASSLVGYEQYF
v_gene: TRBV7-2
d_gene: NA
j_gene: TRBJ2-7
abundance: many
len: 12

CDR3nt: TGTGCCAGCAGTTCCCAGTTTAGGGCAGAGCGGGAGTCTGGGGCCAACGTCCTGACTTTC
CDR3aa: CASSSQFRAERESGANVLTF
v_gene: TRBV12-3/TRBV12-4
d_gene: TRBD2
j_gene: TRBJ2-6
abundance: many
len: 20

CDR3nt: TGTGCCAGTTATCAAGGTCGGCCTGAAGCTTTCTTT
CDR3aa: CASYQGRPEAFF
v_gene: TRBV19
d_gene: NA
j_gene: TRBJ1-1
abundance: many
len: 12

CDR3nt: TGTGCCAGCAGCTTAGGGGCCCTTCCAGATACGCAGTATTTT
CDR3aa: CASSLGALPDTQYF
v_gene: TRBV11-3
d_gene: NA
j_gene: TRBJ2-3
abundance: few
len: 14

CDR3nt: TGTGCCAGCAGCCCGGACCTCGGGACTAGCCAAGACAATGAGCAGTTCTTC
CDR3aa: CASSPDLGTSQDNEQFF
v_gene: TRBV7-8
d_gene: TRBD2
j_gene: TRBJ2-1
abundance: many
len: 17

CDR3nt: TGCGCCAGCAGTCAGGGGAAGGGGCTGAGCACTGAAGCTTTCTTT
CDR3aa: CASSQGKGLSTEAFF
v_gene: TRBV23-1
d_gene: NA
j_gene: TRBJ1-1
abundance: NA
len: 15

CDR3nt: TGCAGTGCGGGAGAGGACGAGACCCAGTACTTC
CDR3aa: CSAGEDETQYF
v_gene: TRBV20-1
d_gene: NA
j_gene: TRBJ2-5
abundance: NA
len: 11

CDR3nt: TGTGCCAGCAGCTTGGGACTAGCGGGAGCAGATACGCAGTATTTT
CDR3aa: CASSLGLAGADTQYF
v_gene: TRBV7-2
d_gene: TRBD2
j_gene: TRBJ2-3
abundance: many
len: 15

CDR3nt: TGTGCCAGCAGCATTAGCCCGAACACCGGGGAGCTGTTTTTT
CDR3aa: CASSISPNTGELFF
v_gene: TRBV14
d_gene: NA
j_gene: TRBJ2-2
abundance: few
len: 14

CDR3nt: TGTGCCAGCAGTTACTTGAGTAGCGGGGCCTATACCGGGGAGCTGTTTTTT
CDR3aa: CASSYLSSGAYTGELFF
v_gene: TRBV6-6
d_gene: TRBD2
j_gene: TRBJ2-2
abundance: few
len: 17

CDR3nt: TGTGCCAGCAGCTTCGAACAGTGGGATACGCAGTATTTT
CDR3aa: CASSFEQWDTQYF
v_gene: TRBV27
d_gene: NA
j_gene: TRBJ2-3
abundance: NA
len: 13

CDR3nt: TGTGCCAGCAGTTTCTTCGGACAGGGAGTCGCGACTTTCTTT
CDR3aa: CASSFFGQGVATFF
v_gene: TRBV25-1
d_gene: TRBD1
j_gene: TRBJ1-1
abundance: many
len: 14

CDR3nt: TGTGCCAGCAGGAGACAGGGGTCAAACTATGGCTACACCTTC
CDR3aa: CASRRQGSNYGYTF
v_gene: TRBV6-2/TRBV6-3
d_gene: TRBD1
j_gene: TRBJ1-2
abundance: NA
len: 14